A selection of T cell receptor beta chains follows, all from one sample in a study of response to subunit inactivated influenza vaccine. From the RT-PCR reads, TCRdb called clonotypes with MiXCR, one entry per CDR3 protein. The table records more than 450,000 distinct CDR3 sequences, about 8% of them present only once. Here the sequenced sample was PBMCs from blood, taken around 2 years after vaccination. These receptors came from a man between 50 and 69 years old who received an inactivated influenza vaccine. Each CDR3 is given with its conserved first and last residue. The D gene is left open where the match is weak. The listing skips clone size in some rows; elsewhere it reads once, few, many or a size class.

V gene,D gene,J gene,clone size,CDR3 protein,CDR3 DNA
TRBV11-2,TRBD2,TRBJ2-1,NA,CARSLGLANNEQFF,TGTGCCCGCAGCCTGGGACTAGCCAACAATGAGCAGTTCTTC
TRBV20-1,NA,TRBJ1-2,many,CSARYRAGTLYGYTF,TGCAGTGCTAGATACCGCGCCGGGACCCTGTATGGCTACACCTTC
TRBV4-3,TRBD1,TRBJ1-4,many,CASSQAGGKEKLFF,TGCGCCAGCAGCCAAGCAGGGGGTAAAGAAAAACTGTTTTTT
TRBV5-1,TRBD1,TRBJ1-2,many,CASTNGQGDYGYTF,TGCGCCAGCACCAACGGACAGGGAGACTATGGCTACACCTTC
TRBV23-1,TRBD1,TRBJ2-5,NA,CASSQLDREETQYF,TGCGCCAGCAGTCAACTTGACAGGGAAGAGACCCAGTACTTC
TRBV4-2,NA,TRBJ2-2,few,CASSQAIGPGELFF,TGTGCCAGCAGCCAAGCAATAGGGCCCGGGGAGCTGTTTTTT
TRBV7-2,NA,TRBJ2-1,NA,CASSLVHRDNEQFF,TGTGCCAGCAGCTTAGTGCATAGGGACAATGAGCAGTTCTTC
TRBV6-5,TRBD1,TRBJ1-6,many,CASSYDRENSPLHF,TGTGCCAGCAGTTACGACAGGGAAAATTCACCCCTCCACTTT
TRBV5-1,TRBD1,TRBJ1-1,NA,CASSYDRGPVNTEAFF,TGCGCCAGCAGCTACGACAGGGGGCCAGTGAACACTGAAGCTTTCTTT
TRBV12-3/TRBV12-4,TRBD2,TRBJ2-5,few,CASTGTSGKKTQYF,TGTGCCAGCACCGGGACTAGCGGGAAGAAGACCCAGTACTTC
TRBV7-6,TRBD1,TRBJ2-2,few,CASSSLSGQDTGELFF,TGTGCCAGCAGCTCTTTATCGGGACAGGACACCGGGGAGCTGTTTTTT
TRBV14,NA,TRBJ1-1,few,CASSARLLTEAFF,TGTGCCAGCAGCGCGCGACTTTTGACTGAAGCTTTCTTT
TRBV12-3/TRBV12-4,TRBD1,TRBJ2-5,few,CASSLGGQGQGTQYF,TGTGCCAGCAGTTTAGGGGGACAGGGGCAGGGGACCCAGTACTTC
TRBV20-1,NA,TRBJ1-4,NA,CSARDSGGGEKLFF,TGCAGTGCTAGAGACTCAGGTGGTGGTGAAAAACTGTTTTTT
TRBV12-3/TRBV12-4,NA,TRBJ2-1,NA,CASSFDMGNEQFF,TGTGCCAGCAGTTTCGACATGGGCAATGAGCAGTTCTTC
TRBV18,TRBD1,TRBJ2-2,NA,CASSHDREGSFYTGELFF,TGTGCCAGCTCACACGACAGGGAAGGTTCATTTTACACCGGGGAGCTGTTTTTT
TRBV6-1,NA,TRBJ1-2,NA,CASRRPGVGAYGYTF,TGTGCCAGCAGGCGTCCCGGGGTGGGAGCCTATGGCTACACCTTC
TRBV6-5,NA,TRBJ2-3,many,CASSYGGGTDTQYF,TGTGCCAGCAGTTATGGCGGGGGCACAGATACGCAGTATTTT
TRBV21-1,NA,TRBJ2-7,many,CASSKLSGTTYEQYF,TGTGCCAGCAGCAAACTCTCCGGGACAACCTACGAGCAGTACTTC
TRBV20-1,TRBD2,TRBJ2-1,NA,CSASLPAGGPSEQFF,TGCAGTGCTAGTCTACCAGCGGGAGGGCCAAGTGAGCAGTTCTTC
TRBV4-1,NA,TRBJ1-2,few,CASSQRTVSRGYTF,TGCGCCAGCAGCCAACGGACAGTTTCCCGCGGCTACACCTTC
TRBV11-2,NA,TRBJ1-4,many,CASSFWGTNEKLFF,TGTGCCAGCAGCTTTTGGGGGACTAATGAAAAACTGTTTTTT
TRBV7-2,TRBD1,TRBJ1-5,many,CASRPAGGINQPQHF,TGTGCCAGCAGGCCGGCAGGGGGAATCAATCAGCCCCAGCATTTT
TRBV5-5,TRBD1,TRBJ1-3,few,CASSILGQSGNTIYF,TGTGCCAGCAGCATTCTGGGACAGTCTGGAAACACCATATATTTT
TRBV5-5,NA,TRBJ2-1,NA,CASGAGVPWSEQFF,TGTGCCAGCGGCGCCGGGGTCCCCTGGAGTGAGCAGTTCTTC
TRBV6-1,NA,TRBJ1-1,many,CASSRRGGTEAFF,TGTGCCAGCAGCCGTCGAGGGGGGACTGAAGCTTTCTTT
TRBV28,NA,TRBJ2-5,many,CASKAGKETQYF,TGTGCCAGCAAGGCGGGCAAAGAGACCCAGTACTTC
TRBV20-1,TRBD2,TRBJ2-3,NA,CSANGLAGGRFTDTQYF,TGCAGTGCCAACGGACTAGCGGGGGGCCGATTCACAGATACGCAGTATTTT
TRBV20-1,TRBD2,TRBJ2-5,NA,CSARDTSDSQETQYF,TGCAGTGCTAGAGATACTAGCGATAGTCAAGAGACCCAGTACTTC
TRBV5-1,NA,TRBJ2-3,NA,CASSLMDNGDTQYF,TGCGCCAGCAGCTTGATGGATAACGGGGATACGCAGTATTTT
TRBV20-1,NA,TRBJ1-3,NA,CSASRGGLLAGNTIYF,TGCAGTGCTTCCCGGGGGGGGCTTTTAGCTGGAAACACCATATATTTT
TRBV7-9,NA,TRBJ1-2,many,CASSLVGNYGYTF,TGTGCCAGCAGCTTGGTCGGAAACTATGGCTACACCTTC
TRBV27,NA,TRBJ2-1,few,CASSYGAYNEQFF,TGTGCCAGCAGTTACGGGGCCTACAATGAGCAGTTCTTC
TRBV11-2,TRBD2,TRBJ2-7,many,CASSPSGNYEQYF,TGTGCCAGCAGCCCTAGCGGCAATTACGAGCAGTACTTC
TRBV12-3/TRBV12-4,NA,TRBJ2-7,many,CASSSHRGSPYEQYF,TGTGCCAGCAGTTCCCATCGGGGCTCGCCCTACGAGCAGTACTTC
TRBV5-1,NA,TRBJ1-1,many,CASSAGGNTEAFF,TGCGCCAGCAGCGCGGGGGGGAACACTGAAGCTTTCTTT
TRBV27,NA,TRBJ2-2,few,CASSSSGRNTGELFF,TGTGCCAGCAGTAGTAGCGGTAGAAACACCGGGGAGCTGTTTTTT
TRBV20-1,NA,TRBJ2-1,NA,CSARDRETRFSQSYNEQFF,TGCAGTGCTAGAGATCGGGAGACTAGATTCAGCCAGTCCTACAATGAGCAGTTCTTC
TRBV7-2,NA,TRBJ1-1,NA,CASSSPSGIEAFF,TGTGCCAGCAGCTCCCCCTCCGGGATTGAAGCTTTCTTT
TRBV20-1,NA,TRBJ2-7,NA,CSARVANTYEQYF,TGCAGTGCTCGGGTAGCGAACACCTACGAGCAGTACTTC
TRBV10-3,NA,TRBJ1-1,NA,CAIAQAPRTEAFF,TGTGCCATAGCACAGGCCCCGAGGACTGAAGCTTTCTTT
TRBV29-1,NA,TRBJ1-2,NA,CSGAGGDGYTF,TGCAGCGGAGCGGGGGGGGATGGCTACACCTTC
TRBV5-5,NA,TRBJ1-5,NA,CASSSGVDRYYSNQPQHF,TGTGCCAGCAGCTCCGGGGTAGACAGATACTATAGCAATCAGCCCCAGCATTTT
TRBV15,NA,TRBJ2-7,NA,CATSINGEQYF,TGTGCCACCAGCATAAACGGCGAGCAGTACTTC
TRBV10-3,NA,TRBJ2-7,NA,CAISESTRDEQYF,TGTGCCATCAGTGAGTCGACAAGGGACGAGCAGTACTTC
TRBV20-1,NA,TRBJ1-1,many,CSARAPTPRTEAFF,TGCAGTGCTAGAGCCCCGACCCCTAGGACTGAAGCTTTCTTT
TRBV12-3/TRBV12-4,NA,TRBJ2-5,many,CASTLRGLGQETQYF,TGTGCCAGCACCCTTCGGGGTTTAGGGCAAGAGACCCAGTACTTC
TRBV27,TRBD1,TRBJ2-1,many,CASTRDRASEQFF,TGTGCCAGCACCCGGGACAGAGCCAGTGAGCAGTTCTTC
TRBV20-1,NA,TRBJ2-1,few,CSAKKDGPLYNEQFF,TGCAGTGCCAAAAAGGACGGACCGCTATACAATGAGCAGTTCTTC
TRBV6-5,NA,TRBJ2-5,many,CASSYSLVGETQYF,TGTGCCAGCAGTTATTCCCTGGTCGGAGAGACCCAGTACTTC
TRBV7-9,NA,TRBJ2-7,few,CASSQMTGRISEQYF,TGTGCCAGCAGCCAAATGACCGGCAGGATCAGCGAGCAGTACTTC